This T cell receptor beta chain came from a study of regulatory T cells in long-lasting Graves disease (dated by TCRdb to the early 2020s). Background for the entire study: Patients with newly diagnosed Graves' disease had been on antithyroid drugs for under 3 months. Persistent Graves' disease patients were compared with newly diagnosed Graves' disease patients by peripheral blood TCR sequencing and RNA sequencing. The study took place in China and was registered as a clinical trial. A total of approximately 35 samples underwent TCR sequencing: around 13 from persistent and roughly 20 from newly diagnosed Graves' disease patients.

Paper-wide results and their limitations: Sequencing and analysis were restricted to the TCR beta chain. The study examined only peripheral blood because the primary lesion, thyroid tissue, could not be accessed. The authors noted that the small sample size was a limitation that may lower accuracy. More public clonotypes were shared among persistent patients (around 3,000) than among newly diagnosed patients (966). Compared with newly diagnosed patients, patients with persistent Graves' disease had lower TCR Shannon entropy and fewer highly expanded clones, which suggests clonal expansion.

In its sample, this clonotype was seen many times. The antigen it binds to is not known. No quality values exist for individual bases; no much larger clone is one base distant. The library was built by means of multiplex PCR. Data came from an Illumina HiSeq 4000. To build TCR beta libraries, CDR3 regions were amplified by Arm-PCR using iRepertoire HTBI primers. Before sequencing, the PCR products underwent gel purification. Concerning the study's data processing: Gene usage analysis of CDR3 amino acid clonotypes relied on the roughly 64 TRBV and around 13 TRBJ segments identified across samples. COPE and FqMerger were used to merge filtered high-quality paired reads into contigs. BLAST was used to align contigs to the IMGT TRBV, TRBD and TRBJ reference genes, and CDR3 was defined following IMGT. Clonotypes above 0.1% frequency were classified as highly expanded clones. Shannon entropy was used to measure repertoire diversity, and the Gini coefficient was used to measure V-J evenness. A clonotype found in more than one individual was treated as public. TCRdb handled the public reads itself, with Q25 trimming in fastp and clone calling in MiXCR, and kept productive beta chains. Rows are unified per CDR3 protein, each entry keeping the most common DNA and genes. The V and J calls were determined by TCRdb, not by the authors. In all, the sample holds about 380,000 distinct CDR3 sequences, and about 14% of those were seen once. The ten top clones hold roughly 20% of the sample.

Read against the paper, the sample's time point label means: newly diagnosed GD, antithyroid drugs for less than 3 months. RNA was extracted from PBMCs in TRIzol for both TCR sequencing and RNA sequencing. Graves' disease was diagnosed according to American Thyroid Association guidelines. Patients were recruited from an endocrinology department in Xi'an, China. Each patient gave approximately 10 milliliters of peripheral blood, collected in an EDTA anticoagulant tube. PBMCs were isolated by Ficoll Paque Plus density gradient separation without further T cell sorting. RNA quality was checked with an Agilent 2100 Bioanalyzer and agarose gel, and concentration with a NanoDrop 2000. The sequencing used peripheral blood mononuclear cells (PBMCs), collected at new diagnosis, from a patient treated with antithyroid drugs. This receptor was obtained from a female donor with Graves disease.

The base sequence is TGCAGTGCTAGAGATAGCAGGCCCGATAGCAATCAGCCCCAGCATTTT. Translated, it reads CSARDSRPDSNQPQHF. Here the chain combines TRBV20-1 and TRBJ1-5, with an unclear D gene assignment. The germline V gene (reference sequence) provides CDR1 DFQATT and CDR2 SNEGSKA. The CDR3 has 16 amino acids, counting the end cysteine and phenylalanine. CDR3 DNA is the only sequence kept; it has 48 bases, read in frame from the first base. Trimming takes 0 bases from V and 0 bases from J, and the germline ends sit 12 bases apart.